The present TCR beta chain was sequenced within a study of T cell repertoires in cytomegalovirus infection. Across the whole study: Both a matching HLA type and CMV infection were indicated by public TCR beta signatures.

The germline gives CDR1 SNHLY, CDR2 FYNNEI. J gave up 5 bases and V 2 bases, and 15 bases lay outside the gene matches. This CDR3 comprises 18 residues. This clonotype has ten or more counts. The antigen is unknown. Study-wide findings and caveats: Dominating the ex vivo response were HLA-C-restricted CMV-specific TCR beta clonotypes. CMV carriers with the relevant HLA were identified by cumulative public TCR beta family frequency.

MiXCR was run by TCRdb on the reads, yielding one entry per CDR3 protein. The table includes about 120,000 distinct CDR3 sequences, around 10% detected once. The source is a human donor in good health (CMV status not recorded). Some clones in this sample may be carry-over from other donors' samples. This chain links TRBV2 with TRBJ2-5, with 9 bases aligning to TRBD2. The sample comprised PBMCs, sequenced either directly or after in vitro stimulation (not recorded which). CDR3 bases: TGTGCCAGCAGTGAATCAGGGGCGGGAGGGCCCCAGAAGGAGACCCAGTACTTC. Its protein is CASSESGAGGPQKETQYF.